A single T cell receptor beta chain is shown here with its context. Its matching antigen is unknown. The sample is drawn from a study of cytomegalovirus exposure and HLA in healthy donors. The CDR3 is 13 residues long. V dropped 10 bases and J dropped 5 bases, with 18 bases sitting between them. Germline-derived CDR1 and CDR2 are MNHNS and SASEGT. Study-level results: The authors assumed roughly uniform sequencing depth across donors for presence/absence analyses. The investigators catalogued 160 or so TCR beta chains as cytomegalovirus-associated.

With 60 Vbeta and 13 Jbeta primers, the PCR was carried out. Profiling relied on immunoSEQ multiplex PCR, and the TCRdb table lists in-frame clones only, not all of them. The sample shows about 160,000 clones, approximately 80% of them seen only once. The source material was PBMCs. The J gene is TRBJ2-7, the V gene TRBV6-1, with D uncertain. This clonotype was obtained from a male donor in good health and CMV-seropositive. Here the CDR3 DNA reads TGTGCCACCCGTCGTGAATCACTTGACGAGCAGTACTTC. Translating gives CATRRESLDEQYF.